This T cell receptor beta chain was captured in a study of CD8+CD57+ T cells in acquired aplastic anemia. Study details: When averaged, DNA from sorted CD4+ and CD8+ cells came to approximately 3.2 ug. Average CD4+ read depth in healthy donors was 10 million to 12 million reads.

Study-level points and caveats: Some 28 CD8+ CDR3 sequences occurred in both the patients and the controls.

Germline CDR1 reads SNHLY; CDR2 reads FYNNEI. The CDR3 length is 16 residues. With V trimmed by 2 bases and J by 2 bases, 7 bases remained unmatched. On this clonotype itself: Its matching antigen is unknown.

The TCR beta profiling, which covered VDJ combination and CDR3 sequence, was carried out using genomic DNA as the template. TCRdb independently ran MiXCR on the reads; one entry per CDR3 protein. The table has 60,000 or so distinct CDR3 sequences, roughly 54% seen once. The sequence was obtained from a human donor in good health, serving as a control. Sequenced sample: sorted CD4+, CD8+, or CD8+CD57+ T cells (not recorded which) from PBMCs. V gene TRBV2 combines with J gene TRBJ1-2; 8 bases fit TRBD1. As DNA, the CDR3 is TGTGCCAGCAGTGAATGGCCCGGGACAGGCAACTATGGCTACACCTTC. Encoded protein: CASSEWPGTGNYGYTF.